These 32 T cell receptor beta chains originate from one sample sequenced in a study of response to subunit inactivated influenza vaccine. Each CDR3 protein is one row after TCRdb ran MiXCR on the RT-PCR reads. This table holds around 520,000 distinct CDR3 sequences, about 10% found once. This material consisted of PBMCs from blood, taken on the day of vaccination. The receptors come from a man aged 45-65 years who received an inactivated influenza vaccine.

This clonotype turned up a few times. V usage is TRBV29-1 and J usage is TRBJ2-3; D unclear. CDR3 size: 16 residues. The ends were cut back, 3 bases at V and 4 bases at J, with 20 bases in the middle. CDR1 and CDR2 (germline): SQVTM, ANQGSEA. CDR3 in amino acids: CSVEFLAPTVADTQYF. CDR3 in DNA: TGCAGCGTTGAGTTTTTAGCCCCTACTGTCGCAGATACGCAGTATTTT.

The sample holds a few counts of this clonotype. V and J are TRBV12-3 or TRBV12-4 and TRBJ2-5; 9 bases align to TRBD2. This CDR3 contains 16 residues. V lost 1 base to trimming and J lost 5 bases; unmatched junction nucleotides: 8. CDR3 protein: CASSLGGLAGSETQYF. The CDR3 coding sequence is TGTGCCAGCAGTTTAGGGGGCCTAGCGGGATCCGAGACCCAGTACTTC.

This clonotype was observed at least ten times. This chain joins TRBV4-1 and TRBJ2-7; D possibly corresponds to TRBD2 (6 bases). CDR3 length equals 15 residues. Looked up from germline, CDR1 is MGHRA and CDR2 is YSYEKL. V was pared by 0 bases and J by 4 bases, with 13 bases between. CDR3 bases: TGCGCCAGCAGCCAAGAGACGGGAGCCCTTTACGAGCAGTACTTC. This gives the protein CASSQETGALYEQYF.

CDR3 protein: CASSLEIPGANVLTF. For the CDR3, the DNA is TGCGCCAGCAGCTTGGAGATACCTGGGGCCAACGTCCTGACTTTC. The chain uses TRBV5-1 and TRBJ2-6; no reliable D call. V was pared by 0 bases and J by 2 bases, with 6 bases between. Per the germline V gene, CDR1 is SGHRS and CDR2 is YFSETQ. CDR3 length: 15 residues.

The DNA for the CDR3 is TGCGCCAGCAGCCAAGATGCGGCCCCCAAAGGAGCCGAGCAGTACTTC. Its translation is CASSQDAAPKGAEQYF. The genes are TRBV4-3 and TRBJ2-7, with D unresolved. The germline CDR1 and CDR2 sequences are LGHNA and YSLEER. The CDR3 totals 16 residues. Trimming removed 0 bases from V and 6 bases from J, with 18 bases in between.

In this sample, this clonotype turned up many times. The chain joins TRBV15 to TRBJ1-4; D might be TRBD1 (5 bases). The CDR3 has 16 residues. In germline, CDR1 is LNHNV, CDR2 YYDKDF (reference sequence). V shed 0 bases and J shed 3 bases, with 11 bases lying between them. The DNA of the CDR3 is TGTGCCACCAGCAGAGATATCAGGGTACCTAATGAAAAACTGTTTTTT. Translating it yields CATSRDIRVPNEKLFF.

In DNA form, the CDR3 reads TGCAGTGCTAGAGTGGGTAGCGGGGCGGAAGAGACCCAGTACTTC. It codes for CSARVGSGAEETQYF. The chain employs TRBV20-1 and TRBJ2-5; 8 nucleotides line up with TRBD2. CDR1 and CDR2 (germline): DFQATT, SNEGSKA (reference sequence). The CDR3 covers 15 residues. V trimming: 1 base; J trimming: 3 bases; junction bases outside the gene matches: 7.

This chain joins TRBV29-1 and TRBJ2-7, with TRBD2 identical over 11 bases. V lost 5 bases and J lost 2; bases outside the gene matches: 2. Germline CDR1 reads SQVTM; CDR2 reads ANQGSEA. CDR3 length: 13 residues. This CDR3 is CSVKTSGTYEQYF. In DNA, the CDR3 is TGCAGCGTTAAGACTAGCGGGACCTACGAGCAGTACTTC.

This clonotype came up a few times. The chain combines TRBV3-1 with TRBJ1-1; D not certain. The CDR3 consists of 14 residues. Trimming took off 1 base at V and 6 bases at J, with 12 bases between the two ends. The V gene's germline CDR1 is LGHDT and CDR2 YNNKEL (reference sequence). The CDR3 sequence is CASSQATVLAEAFF. In DNA form, the CDR3 reads TGTGCCAGCAGCCAAGCTACGGTGCTGGCTGAAGCTTTCTTT.

The chain joins TRBV5-1 to TRBJ1-2; 7 bases align to TRBD1. This CDR3 contains 14 residues. Trimming cost V 4 bases and J 2 bases; bases outside gene matches: 5. Germline V lookup: CDR1 SGHRS, CDR2 YFSETQ. The CDR3, as DNA: TGCGCCAGCAGCCAACCGGGACAGAACTATGGCTACACCTTC. Its translation is CASSQPGQNYGYTF.

This clonotype was seen a handful of times. The V gene is TRBV19, the J gene TRBJ2-7, with TRBD1 identical over 7 bases. V shed 4 bases and J 0 bases; nucleotides not matched to a gene: 15. The CDR3 consists of 18 residues. CDR1 LNHDA and CDR2 SQIVND come from the germline V gene (reference sequence). CDR3 DNA: TGTGCCAGTAGTACCCTCACACTGACAGGGTACAGCTCCTACGAGCAGTACTTC. Its translation: CASSTLTLTGYSSYEQYF.

This clonotype was seen only a few times. The V call is TRBV12-3 or TRBV12-4, the J call TRBJ2-7, with D perhaps TRBD1 (6 bases). V was cut by 7 bases and J by 5 bases, with 18 bases left in between. The CDR3 is 14 residues long. This CDR3 reads CASTVTGSWDEQYF. In nucleotides, the CDR3 is TGTGCCAGCACCGTAACAGGGAGCTGGGACGAGCAGTACTTC.

This clonotype was seen ten or more times. The gene calls are TRBV4-2 and TRBJ2-3, with 8 bases fitting TRBD2. V shed 1 base, J shed 6 bases, and the junction held 12 bases outside the gene matches. The CDR3 spans 17 residues. The germline CDR1 and CDR2 sequences are LGHNA and YNFKEQ. The CDR3 reads CASSQVVSGAYLDTQYF. The CDR3 DNA reads as TGTGCCAGCAGCCAAGTGGTTAGCGGGGCCTACCTTGATACGCAGTATTTT.

This clonotype was found a few times. The chain carries TRBV3-1 and TRBJ2-2; D perhaps matches TRBD2 (5 bases). This CDR3 comprises 14 residues. Between the trimmed V and J ends, which lost 4 bases and 7 bases, there was a span of 13 bases. Germline CDR1 and CDR2: LGHDT and YNNKEL (reference sequence). CDR3 protein: CASSRRLAVGELFF. The CDR3 nucleotides read TGTGCCAGCAGCCGCAGGCTAGCCGTCGGGGAGCTGTTTTTT.

This clonotype was detected many times. The rearrangement uses TRBV27 and TRBJ2-7; D assignment may be TRBD1 or TRBD2 (5 bases each). CDR3 length: 14 amino acids. V gave up 3 bases and J gave up 1 base, with 10 bases separating them. Germline CDR1 is MNHEY and CDR2 is SMNVEV (reference sequence). The CDR3 DNA reads TGTGCCAGCAGTTTTCAGGGACCATCCTACGAGCAGTACTTC. This translates into CASSFQGPSYEQYF.

J is TRBJ2-2 and V is TRBV4-3; 8 bases align to TRBD1. CDR1 is LGHNA, CDR2 YSLEER, per germline. J gave up 4 bases and V 0 bases, and 7 bases lay outside the gene matches. CDR3 length: 17 residues. The CDR3 protein is CASSQDRSRGPTGELFF. For the CDR3, the DNA is TGCGCCAGCAGCCAAGACCGTAGCAGGGGGCCCACCGGGGAGCTGTTTTTT.

This clonotype was picked up many times. The CDR3 nucleotides read TGTGCCAGCAGTCCTAGCGGGAGAGGGTCCTACGAGCAGTACTTC. It codes for CASSPSGRGSYEQYF. The chain recombines TRBV28 with TRBJ2-7; 10 nucleotides align to TRBD2. The V and J ends lost 5 bases and 1 base, in that order; junction bases with no gene match: 5. The CDR3 totals 15 residues. In germline, CDR1 is MDHEN, CDR2 SYDVKM.

This chain uses TRBV21-1 with TRBJ2-1. TRBV21-1 is recorded as a pseudogene. There are 15 residues in the CDR3. Written as DNA, the CDR3 is TGTGCCAGCAGTAAGGATGGCGGCCCCTACAATGAGCAGTTCTTC. It specifies CASSKDGGPYNEQFF.

The V and J genes are TRBV11-1 and TRBJ2-6; D is perhaps TRBD1 or TRBD2 (5 bases each). V was shortened by 3 bases and J by 4 bases, with 22 bases between the two germline ends. Looked up from germline, CDR1 is SGHAT and CDR2 is FQDESV (reference sequence). The CDR3 consists of 19 residues. CDR3 nucleotides: TGTGCCAGCAGCTTTGGGACCGGGACGGTCCTCTCCGGGGCCAACGTCCTGACTTTC. The encoded protein is CASSFGTGTVLSGANVLTF. The entire variable domain, with the rest obtained from reference TRBV11-1 and TRBJ2-6, is as follows: EAEVAQSPRYKITEKSQAVAFWCDPISGHATLYWYRQILGQGPELLVQFQDESVVDDSQLPKDRFSAERLKGVDSTLKIQPAELGDSAMYLCASSFGTGTVLSGANVLTFGAGSRLTVL.

A few counts support this clonotype. J is TRBJ1-5 and V is TRBV12-3 or TRBV12-4, with 8 bases identical to TRBD1. V lost 6 bases and J lost 7; bases outside the gene matches: 5. The CDR3 has 13 amino acids. The CDR3, as DNA: TGTGCCAGCAGCCCGGGACAGGCGCAGCCCCAGCATTTT. Amino acids: CASSPGQAQPQHF.

The CDR3 loop reads CASKTGTGVNSGANVLTF. The CDR3 DNA sequence: TGCGCCAGCAAAACCGGGACAGGGGTAAACTCTGGGGCCAACGTCCTGACTTTC. This chain links TRBV5-1 with TRBJ2-6; 10 bases are shared with TRBD1. Germline V lookup: CDR1 SGHRS, CDR2 YFSETQ. V lost 6 bases and J lost 0; bases outside the gene matches: 9. This CDR3 region has 18 residues.

The chain employs TRBV11-2 and TRBJ1-2; weak D call: TRBD1 (5 bases). The V end lost 4 bases, the J end lost 4 bases, and 19 bases lay between the germline ends. The CDR3 sequence is 16 residues long. Per the germline V gene, CDR1 is SGHAT and CDR2 is FQNNGV. CDR3 protein: CASSWSGVGPSYGYTF. The CDR3 DNA reads as TGTGCCAGCAGCTGGTCGGGGGTCGGCCCTTCCTATGGCTACACCTTC.

This clonotype was found a few times. The CDR3 protein is CASSQGLAGGYTGELFF. The CDR3 DNA reads TGCGCCAGCAGCCAGGGACTAGCGGGGGGATACACCGGGGAGCTGTTTTTT. This chain links TRBV4-1 with TRBJ2-2, with 15 nucleotides matching TRBD2. Per the germline V gene, CDR1 is MGHRA and CDR2 is YSYEKL. The CDR3 loop spans 17 amino acids. V was clipped by 3 bases and J by 3 bases; unmatched bases: 2.

The chain has TRBV12-5 and TRBJ1-2, with no clear D. This CDR3 spans 12 amino acids. Trimming removed 6 bases from V and 5 bases from J, with 10 bases in between. Germline CDR1 LGHNT, CDR2 FRNRAP. CDR3 DNA: TGTGCTAGTGGCCCGGATCCGTATGGCTACACCTTC. Translation: CASGPDPYGYTF. Supplemented by reference TRBV12-5 and TRBJ1-2, the full variable domain reads DARVTQTPRHKVTEMGQEVTMRCQPILGHNTVFWYRQTMMQGLELLAYFRNRAPLDDSGMPKDRFSAEMPDATLATLKIQPSEPRDSAVYFCASGPDPYGYTFGSGTRLTVV.

V usage is TRBV5-5 and J usage is TRBJ2-7; tentatively, D is TRBD1 (5 bases). The CDR3 is made up of 14 amino acids. The germline V gene encodes CDR1 SGHKS and CDR2 YYEKEE (reference sequence). The V gene lost 1 base and the J gene lost 3 bases, with 11 bases spanning the gap. CDR3 in DNA: TGTGCCAGCAGCTTGAGAGGCAGGGTCTACGAGCAGTACTTC. It specifies CASSLRGRVYEQYF.

This clonotype was detected many times. The genes are TRBV2 and TRBJ1-5, with unresolved D. This CDR3 contains 16 residues. Germline V gene data show CDR1 as SNHLY and CDR2 as FYNNEI. The germline V and J ends were trimmed by 5 bases and 1 base, with 15 bases remaining between them. CDR3 bases: TGTGCCAGCAGTCAGACCGGGAAAGCAAGCAATCAGCCCCAGCATTTT. It encodes CASSQTGKASNQPQHF.

Only a few counts were recorded for this clonotype. The chain is built from TRBV7-9 and TRBJ2-7; TRBD1 matches at 8 bases. The length of the CDR3 is 13 residues. V lost 10 bases to trimming and J lost 1 base; unmatched junction nucleotides: 6. Germline lookup yields CDR1 SEHNR and CDR2 FQNEAQ (reference sequence). The CDR3 sequence is CATGTGTSYEQYF. CDR3 in DNA: TGTGCCACCGGGACAGGAACATCCTACGAGCAGTACTTC.

J is TRBJ2-3 and V is TRBV5-1, with TRBD2 as a possible D gene (6 bases). The CDR3 consists of 16 residues. Trimming shortened V by 4 bases and J by 0 bases, and 15 bases separated the two germline ends. CDR1 is SGHRS, CDR2 YFSETQ, per germline. The CDR3 nucleotides are TGCGCCAGCAGCGCGGGGACGCAAGCTAGCACAGATACGCAGTATTTT. It translates to CASSAGTQASTDTQYF.

This clonotype was detected only a few times. The chain links TRBV28 to TRBJ1-6, with 8 bases fitting TRBD1. After removal of 5 bases from V and 9 bases from J, the junction contained 12 bases not matched to a gene. The CDR3 spans 16 residues. In germline, CDR1 is MDHEN, CDR2 SYDVKM. The CDR3 region is CASSPTQTGAGSPLHF. The CDR3 DNA reads as TGTGCCAGCAGTCCGACCCAGACAGGGGCCGGTTCACCCCTCCACTTT.

This clonotype appeared a few times. The V call is TRBV5-6, the J call TRBJ2-3; tentative D call: TRBD2 (5 bases). Germline V gene sequence: CDR1 SGHDT, CDR2 YYEEEE. V was shortened by 2 bases and J by 4 bases, with 8 bases between the two germline ends. CDR3 length: 13 amino acids. CDR3 amino acids: CASSLRESDTQYF. The DNA of the CDR3 is TGTGCCAGCAGCTTAAGGGAGTCAGATACGCAGTATTTT.

In this sample, this clonotype turned up a few times. V and J are TRBV3-1 and TRBJ2-1, with TRBD2 matching over 7 bases. V lost 4 bases, J lost 9 bases, and 6 bases stayed unmatched. CDR3 length: 13 residues. Germline assignment: CDR1 LGHDT and CDR2 YNNKEL (reference sequence). CDR3 coding DNA: TGTGCCAGCAGCCTTCCTGGGACTACTGAGCAGTTCTTC. Translation: CASSLPGTTEQFF.

This sequence joins TRBV6-6 and TRBJ2-1, with a tentative D call TRBD2 (6 bases). From germline, CDR1 is MNHNY and CDR2 SVGAGI (reference sequence). CDR3 length: 13 amino acids. Trimming pared 2 bases from V and 8 bases from J, leaving 10 bases between. The DNA of the CDR3 is TGTGCCAGCAGTTACGGCGGGGCGGATGAGCAGTTCTTC. It translates to CASSYGGADEQFF.